A single sample is the source of the 5 T cell receptor beta chains below, sequenced in a study of blood T cell repertoires in COVID-19. Data came from immunoSEQ multiplex PCR; TCRdb stores just in-frame clones and leaves some out. Of 90,000 to 100,000 clones listed, less than 85% are singletons. The source material was peripheral blood. These receptors all stem from a woman in her sixties with acute or convalescent COVID-19.

The J gene is TRBJ1-1, the V gene TRBV5-4; tentative D call: TRBD1 (6 bases). The CDR3 is 14 residues long. V was clipped by 5 bases and J by 0 bases, with 11 bases between them. Germline CDR1 is SGHNT and CDR2 is YYREEE (reference sequence). CDR3 residues: CASRGQYMNTEAFF. The CDR3 bases are TGTGCCAGCAGAGGACAGTACATGAACACTGAAGCTTTCTTT.

CDR3 region: CASSQSGWKLFF. CDR3 DNA sequence: TGTGCCAGCAGCCAATCAGGGTGGAAGCTGTTTTTT. The chain links TRBV12-3 or TRBV12-4 to TRBJ2-2, with a weak D call TRBD1 (5 bases). The CDR3 runs to 12 residues. Trimming removed 6 bases from V and 12 bases from J, with 14 bases in between.

This chain connects TRBV27 to TRBJ1-2, with D unresolved. The CDR3 contains 15 residues. Germline-derived CDR1 and CDR2 are MNHEY and SMNVEV (reference sequence). Deletions cut 2 bases from V and 3 bases from J, with 13 bases between. The DNA of the CDR3 is TGTGCCAGCAGTTTAAGAGCGGGCTCGGACTATGGCTACACCTTC. Amino acids: CASSLRAGSDYGYTF.

This sequence joins TRBV11-2 and TRBJ1-2, with unresolved D. This CDR3 region has 14 residues. Trimming took 0 bases from V and 5 from J, leaving 10 bases between them. Germline loops: CDR1 SGHAT, CDR2 FQNNGV. The CDR3: CASSLDFGGYGYTF. CDR3 coding DNA: TGTGCCAGCAGCTTAGATTTTGGAGGGTATGGCTACACCTTC.

This clone was detected only once. The V and J genes are TRBV10-3 and TRBJ1-3; the D is unclear. The CDR3 totals 11 residues. Trimming removed 7 bases at V and 3 bases at J, with 4 bases between. Germline CDR1 and CDR2: ENHRY and SYGVKD. CDR3 sequence (DNA): TGTGCCATCAATAGTGGAAACACCATATATTTT. It is translated as CAINSGNTIYF.